These 21 T cell receptor beta chains originate from one sample sequenced in a study of shared clonotypes between healthy human individuals. Naive-designated CD8 cells lacked CD45RO, were positively enriched for CCR7, and omitted terminally differentiated effector memory CD45RA+ cells. Here immunoSEQ multiplex PCR was the method, and the copy in TCRdb shows in-frame clones only, minus some. The sample comprises around 1.9 million clones, just under 95% of which are singletons, and approximately 1.7% rests with the top ten. Sequencing input: naive CD8+ T cells from PBMCs. The receptors here all came from a man aged 18 to 30 in good health. Some clones in this sample may be carry-over from other donors' samples.

The chain employs TRBV6-1 and TRBJ1-2; D might be TRBD1 (6 bases). The germline V gene encodes CDR1 MNHNS and CDR2 SASEGT. The CDR3 extends over 13 amino acids. V lost 3 bases and J 7 bases, leaving 12 bases between the germline ends. CDR3 DNA sequence: TGTGCCAGCAGTGACGACAGGAGCTCTGGCTACACCTTC. Encoded protein: CASSDDRSSGYTF.

The chain has TRBV21-1 and TRBJ2-4; TRBD2 is the table's D call, not checked against the DNA. TRBV21-1 is designated a pseudogene. CDR3 length: 14 amino acids. The CDR3 sequence: CASLGSLAKNIQYF. The CDR3 DNA reads TGTGCCAGTTTAGGGAGTCTAGCCAAAAACATTCAGTACTTC.

Note on this clone: At the DNA level, this CDR3 is encoded by other sequences in the same sample as well. The rearrangement joins TRBV14 to TRBJ1-2; D unclear. V was trimmed by 1 base and J by 5 bases, leaving 5 bases between them. This CDR3 comprises 12 residues. The germline CDR1 and CDR2 sequences are SGHDN and FVKESK. The DNA of the CDR3 is TGTGCCAGCAGCCAAGGGGGATATGGCTACACCTTC. This codes for CASSQGGYGYTF.

Points on this clone: This specimen includes other DNA sequences encoding the same CDR3. The rearrangement links TRBV2 to TRBJ2-7, with 8 positions matching TRBD2. The CDR3 runs to 15 residues. V trimming: 1 base; J trimming: 0 bases; junction bases outside the gene matches: 2. Looked up from germline, CDR1 is SNHLY and CDR2 is FYNNEI. In nucleotides, the CDR3 is TGTGCCAGCAGTGAAGGGAGCGGGAGCTCCTACGAGCAGTACTTC. Residues: CASSEGSGSSYEQYF.

The chain couples TRBV27 to TRBJ2-5, with TRBD1 matching over 8 bases. This CDR3 is built from 15 residues. Germline V gene data show CDR1 as MNHEY and CDR2 as SMNVEV (reference sequence). Trimming cost V 5 bases and J 6 bases; bases outside gene matches: 11. CDR3 residues: CASSVGQGGRKTQYF. The CDR3 bases are TGTGCCAGCAGTGTTGGACAGGGAGGTCGAAAGACCCAGTACTTC.

The chain has TRBV28 and TRBJ1-1; 8 bases match TRBD1. The CDR3 has 16 amino acids. Trimming at V came to 6 bases and at J to 3 bases, leaving 12 bases not matched to a gene. CDR1 is MDHEN, CDR2 SYDVKM, per germline. The CDR3, as DNA: TGTGCCAGCAGGCAGGCAGGGGGCTGGTCGGACACTGAAGCTTTCTTT. Protein sequence: CASRQAGGWSDTEAFF.

This chain links TRBV10-2 with TRBJ2-1, with 7 bases identical to TRBD2. The CDR3 has 15 amino acids. The ends lost 0 bases at V and 7 bases at J; junction bases unmatched: 6. Germline lookup yields CDR1 WSHSY and CDR2 SAAADI. Written as DNA, the CDR3 is TGCGCCAGCAGTGAGTCCCCTAGCGGACGGAATGAGCAGTTCTTC. Its protein is CASSESPSGRNEQFF.

The chain recombines TRBV27 with TRBJ2-7, with 12 positions matching TRBD1. The CDR3 totals 17 residues. CDR1 is MNHEY, CDR2 SMNVEV, per germline (reference sequence). V trimming: 4 bases; J trimming: 5 bases; junction bases outside the gene matches: 12. CDR3 coding DNA: TGTGCCAGCAGTTCTATATGGGGGACAGGGGGCTGGAACGAGCAGTACTTC. It specifies CASSSIWGTGGWNEQYF.

The rearrangement links TRBV28 to TRBJ2-5; 9 nucleotides align to TRBD2. Germline V gene data show CDR1 as MDHEN and CDR2 as SYDVKM. With 7 bases clipped from V and 4 bases from J, the junction kept 10 bases outside the gene matches. The CDR3 covers 15 residues. CDR3 sequence (DNA): TGTGCCAGCAACCCCTTTAGCGGGAGCCCAGAGACCCAGTACTTC. Its translation: CASNPFSGSPETQYF.

The chain couples TRBV14 to TRBJ2-7; D is possibly TRBD1 or TRBD2 (5 bases each). CDR3 length: 15 amino acids. V lost 4 bases, J lost 1 base, and 14 bases lay in between. The germline V gene has CDR1 SGHDN and CDR2 FVKESK. The CDR3 nucleotides read TGTGCCAGCAGCCGGGGGATTGGCAGATCCTACGAGCAGTACTTC. Its protein product is CASSRGIGRSYEQYF.

The V and J genes are TRBV18 and TRBJ2-7, with TRBD1 identical over 7 bases. This CDR3 region has 16 residues. Germline assignment: CDR1 KGHSH and CDR2 LQKENI. Trimming removed 2 bases from V and 4 bases from J; junction bases left unmatched: 11. The CDR3 spells CASSPSDRDDGYEQYF. The CDR3 coding sequence is TGTGCCAGCTCACCATCAGACAGGGACGACGGGTACGAGCAGTACTTC.

V and J are TRBV28 and TRBJ2-4, with a weak D call TRBD2 (6 bases). The germline V gene has CDR1 MDHEN and CDR2 SYDVKM. The CDR3 runs to 19 residues. Trimming shortened V by 5 bases and J by 0 bases, and 23 bases separated the two germline ends. The CDR3 coding sequence is TGTGCCAGCAGTCCCCCCGTGCGGGGCGAGGGGATAGCCAAAAACATTCAGTACTTC. As protein: CASSPPVRGEGIAKNIQYF.

V gene TRBV27 combines with J gene TRBJ1-1; 12 positions match TRBD1. The CDR3 covers 15 residues. Germline V CDR1 and CDR2: MNHEY, SMNVEV (reference sequence). V shed 8 bases, J shed 5 bases, and the junction held 9 bases outside the gene matches. The CDR3 DNA reads TGTGCCAGCGGACGCGGGACAGGGGGCAGGACTGAAGCTTTCTTT. Encoded protein: CASGRGTGGRTEAFF.

The chain recombines TRBV29-1 with TRBJ2-3; 12 bases match TRBD2. Germline-derived CDR1 and CDR2 are SQVTM and ANQGSEA. The CDR3 has 14 amino acids. The trim removed 7 bases at V and 1 base at J, leaving 3 bases unmatched. For the CDR3, the DNA is TGCAGCGGGGGACTAGCGGGTGGCACAGATACGCAGTATTTT. Its protein product is CSGGLAGGTDTQYF.

This chain links TRBV9 with TRBJ2-1; 8 bases match TRBD2. This CDR3 comprises 15 residues. Trimming took 1 base from V and 5 from J; bases not matched to a gene: 5. CDR1 and CDR2 from the germline V gene are SGDLS and YYNGEE. The CDR3 DNA reads TGTGCCAGCAGCGTATCGGGAGGGCACGACAATGAGCAGTTCTTC. Encoded protein: CASSVSGGHDNEQFF.

The chain has TRBV4-2 and TRBJ1-2; 10 nucleotides match TRBD1. Germline V gene data show CDR1 as LGHNA and CDR2 as YNFKEQ. This CDR3 contains 14 residues. The V and J ends lost 3 bases and 8 bases, in that order; junction bases with no gene match: 6. Here the CDR3 DNA reads TGTGCCAGCAGCCACGACAGGGGGCTGGAAGGCTACACCTTC. It codes for CASSHDRGLEGYTF.

This clone was found once. CDR3 protein: CASSLEQGDEQFF. The CDR3 nucleotides are TGTGCCAGCAGCTTAGAGCAGGGAGATGAGCAGTTCTTC. The chain recombines TRBV11-3 with TRBJ2-1; D is tentatively TRBD1 or TRBD2 (5 bases each). Germline lookup yields CDR1 SGHNT and CDR2 YENEEA. Trimming removed 0 bases from V and 8 bases from J, with 8 bases in between. This CDR3 region has 13 residues.

The chain links TRBV28 to TRBJ2-7; the D is unclear. Per germline, CDR1 MDHEN and CDR2 SYDVKM. The CDR3 runs to 11 residues. Trimming took off 8 bases at V and 6 bases at J, with 11 bases between the two ends. The DNA of the CDR3 is TGTGCCAGCCTTAAACGGAGCGAGCAGTACTTC. Protein sequence: CASLKRSEQYF.

The genes are TRBV4-1 and TRBJ2-7, with unresolved D. Germline assignment: CDR1 MGHRA and CDR2 YSYEKL. V was pared by 0 bases and J by 0 bases, with 9 bases between. CDR3 length: 15 amino acids. The CDR3 coding sequence is TGCGCCAGCAGCCAAGATTGGGCGGACTCCTACGAGCAGTACTTC. It specifies CASSQDWADSYEQYF.

This clone was seen once. The chain uses TRBV28 and TRBJ1-1; 9 bases line up with TRBD1. The germline CDR1 and CDR2 sequences are MDHEN and SYDVKM. The CDR3 is 17 residues long. V was clipped by 10 bases and J by 6 bases; unmatched bases: 21. The CDR3 loop reads CATTDRGIWGLRAEAFF. DNA for the CDR3: TGTGCCACCACGGACAGGGGTATATGGGGGTTACGCGCTGAAGCTTTCTTT. Using reference TRBV28 and TRBJ1-1 for the parts outside the CDR3, the full variable domain is DVKVTQSSRYLVKRTGEKVFLECVQDMDHENMFWYRQDPGLGLRLIYFSYDVKMKEKGDIPEGYSVSREKKERFSLILESASTNQTSMYLCATTDRGIWGLRAEAFFGQGTRLTVV.

This rearrangement joins TRBV11-1 to TRBJ2-7; no clear D. In germline, CDR1 is SGHAT, CDR2 FQDESV (reference sequence). This CDR3 has 14 amino acids. V was trimmed by 1 base and J by 3 bases, leaving 10 bases between them. The CDR3 sequence: CASSLVPANYEQYF. CDR3 sequence (DNA): TGTGCCAGCAGCTTAGTGCCAGCGAACTACGAGCAGTACTTC.